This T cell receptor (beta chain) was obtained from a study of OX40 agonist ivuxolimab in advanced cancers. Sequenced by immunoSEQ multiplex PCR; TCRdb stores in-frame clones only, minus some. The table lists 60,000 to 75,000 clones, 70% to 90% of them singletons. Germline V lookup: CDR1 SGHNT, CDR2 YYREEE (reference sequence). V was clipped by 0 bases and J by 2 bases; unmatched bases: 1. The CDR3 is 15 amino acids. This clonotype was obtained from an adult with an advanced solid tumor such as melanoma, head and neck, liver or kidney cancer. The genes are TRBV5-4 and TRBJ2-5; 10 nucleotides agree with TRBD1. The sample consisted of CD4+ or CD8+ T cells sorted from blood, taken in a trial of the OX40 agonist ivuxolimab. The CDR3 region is CASSLGDRGQETQYF. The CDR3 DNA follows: TGTGCCAGCAGCTTGGGGGACAGGGGACAAGAGACCCAGTACTTC.